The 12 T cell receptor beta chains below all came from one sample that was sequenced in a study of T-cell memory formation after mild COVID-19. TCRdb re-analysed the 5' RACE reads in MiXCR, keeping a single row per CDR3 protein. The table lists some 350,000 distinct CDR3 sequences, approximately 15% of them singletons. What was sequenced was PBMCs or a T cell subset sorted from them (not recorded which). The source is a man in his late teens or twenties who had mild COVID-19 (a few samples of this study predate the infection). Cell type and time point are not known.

CDR3 in amino acids: CSISGRAGETQYF. The CDR3 bases are TGCAGCATAAGCGGAAGGGCGGGCGAGACCCAGTACTTC. V and J are TRBV29-1 and TRBJ2-5; tentatively, D is TRBD2 (5 bases). Trimming left V 8 bases short and J 5 bases short, with 18 bases between. The CDR3 is made up of 13 amino acids. Germline assignment: CDR1 SQVTM and CDR2 ANQGSEA.

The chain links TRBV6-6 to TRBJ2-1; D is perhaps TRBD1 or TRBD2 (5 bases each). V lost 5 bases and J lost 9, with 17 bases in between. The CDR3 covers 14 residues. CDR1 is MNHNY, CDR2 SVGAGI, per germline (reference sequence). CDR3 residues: CASSPLGAMSEQFF. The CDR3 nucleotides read TGTGCCAGCAGTCCACTAGGGGCCATGTCTGAGCAGTTCTTC.

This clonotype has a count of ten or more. CDR3: CATGPSGGHYNEQFF. Here the CDR3 DNA reads TGTGCCACCGGGCCTAGCGGGGGCCACTACAATGAGCAGTTCTTC. V is TRBV10-3 and J is TRBJ2-1; 10 bases map to TRBD2. V dropped 10 bases and J dropped 3; count of bases not matched to a gene: 9. The V gene's germline CDR1 is ENHRY and CDR2 SYGVKD. The CDR3 length is 15 residues.

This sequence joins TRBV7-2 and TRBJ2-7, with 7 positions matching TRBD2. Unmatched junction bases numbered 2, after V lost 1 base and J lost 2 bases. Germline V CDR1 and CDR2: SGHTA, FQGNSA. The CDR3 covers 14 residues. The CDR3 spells CASSLGRGAYEQYV. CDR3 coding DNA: TGTGCCAGCAGCTTAGGCCGGGGGGCCTACGAGCAGTACGTC.

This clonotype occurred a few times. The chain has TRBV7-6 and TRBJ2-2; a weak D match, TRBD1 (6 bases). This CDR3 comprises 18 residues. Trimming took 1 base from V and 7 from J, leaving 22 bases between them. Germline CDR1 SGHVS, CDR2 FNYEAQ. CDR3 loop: CASSLGYRDKVRGGELFF. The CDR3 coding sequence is TGTGCCAGCAGCTTAGGTTACCGGGACAAGGTTCGGGGCGGGGAGCTGTTTTTT. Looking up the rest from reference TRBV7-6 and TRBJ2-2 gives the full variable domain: GAGVSQSPRYKVTKRGQDVALRCDPISGHVSLYWYRQALGQGPEFLTYFNYEAQQDKSGLPNDRFSAERPEGSISTLTIQRTEQRDSAMYRCASSLGYRDKVRGGELFFGEGSRLTVL.

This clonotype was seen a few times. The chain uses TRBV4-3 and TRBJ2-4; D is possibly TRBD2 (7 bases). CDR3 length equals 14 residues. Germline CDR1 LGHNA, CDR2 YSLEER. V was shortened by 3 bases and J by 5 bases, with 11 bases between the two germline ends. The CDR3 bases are TGCGCCAGCAGCCATTGGGGGGGGCAAAACATTCAGTACTTC. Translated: CASSHWGGQNIQYF.

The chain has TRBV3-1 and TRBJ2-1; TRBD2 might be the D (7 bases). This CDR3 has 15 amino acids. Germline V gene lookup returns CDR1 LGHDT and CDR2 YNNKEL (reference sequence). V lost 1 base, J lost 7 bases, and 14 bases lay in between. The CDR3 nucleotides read TGTGCCAGCAGCCAAGCCTCTAGGGGGGGAAATGAGCAGTTCTTC. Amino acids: CASSQASRGGNEQFF.

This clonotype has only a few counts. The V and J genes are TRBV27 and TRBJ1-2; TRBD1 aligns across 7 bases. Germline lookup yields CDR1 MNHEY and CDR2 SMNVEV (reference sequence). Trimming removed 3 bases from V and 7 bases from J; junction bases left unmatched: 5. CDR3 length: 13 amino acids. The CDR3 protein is CASSFRQGLGYTF. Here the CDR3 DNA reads TGTGCCAGCAGTTTCAGACAGGGCCTTGGCTACACCTTC.

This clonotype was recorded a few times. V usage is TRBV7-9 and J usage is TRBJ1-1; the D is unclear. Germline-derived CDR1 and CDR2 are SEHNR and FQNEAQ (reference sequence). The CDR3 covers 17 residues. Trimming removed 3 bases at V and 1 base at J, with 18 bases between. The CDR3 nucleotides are TGTGCCAGCAGCTTTCCGCAGGTCGGGTCGGAGAACACTGAAGCTTTCTTT. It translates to CASSFPQVGSENTEAFF.

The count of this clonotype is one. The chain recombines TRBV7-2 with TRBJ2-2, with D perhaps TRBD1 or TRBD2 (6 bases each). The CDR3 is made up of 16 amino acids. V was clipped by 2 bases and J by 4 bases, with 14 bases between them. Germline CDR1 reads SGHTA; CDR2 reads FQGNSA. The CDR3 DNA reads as TGTGCCAGCAGCTTATCGAGGGGGGCCTCCACCGGGGAGCTGTTTTTT. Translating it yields CASSLSRGASTGELFF.

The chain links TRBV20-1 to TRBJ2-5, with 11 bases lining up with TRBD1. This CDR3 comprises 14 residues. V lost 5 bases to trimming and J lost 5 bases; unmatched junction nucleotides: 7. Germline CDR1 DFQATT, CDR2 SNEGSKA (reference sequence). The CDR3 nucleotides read TGCAGTGCTGGGACAGGGGGTAGGCAGGAGACCCAGTACTTC. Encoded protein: CSAGTGGRQETQYF.

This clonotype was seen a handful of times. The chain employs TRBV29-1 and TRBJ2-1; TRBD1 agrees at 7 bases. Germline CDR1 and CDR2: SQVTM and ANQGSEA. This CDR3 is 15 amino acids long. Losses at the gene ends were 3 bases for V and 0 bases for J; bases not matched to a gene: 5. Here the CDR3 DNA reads TGCAGCGTTGAGGACAGGTTGAGCTCCTACAATGAGCAGTTCTTC. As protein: CSVEDRLSSYNEQFF.